The T cell receptor (beta chain) described here comes from a study of blood T cell repertoires in COVID-19. The wider study: Donors in the United States, Italy and Spain gave samples during acute or convalescent COVID-19. PBMCs, B-cell-depleted T cells, or T cells were the source of the cDNA or gDNA that made up the material.

Sequencing used immunoSEQ multiplex PCR; TCRdb keeps in-frame clones, though not all of them. This table holds approximately 170,000 clones, roughly four fifths found once. Germline CDR1 and CDR2: LNHDA and SQIVND (reference sequence). This CDR3 spans 17 amino acids. V lost 6 bases and J 2 bases, leaving 20 bases between the germline ends. The source of this sequence is a human donor in a cohort sampled during active COVID-19. The chain employs TRBV19 and TRBJ1-5, with D possibly being TRBD1 (5 bases). Sample: peripheral blood. This CDR3 reads CASSPLRRGRGNQPQHF. The CDR3 nucleotides are TGTGCCAGTAGCCCATTGCGGAGGGGCCGTGGCAATCAGCCCCAGCATTTT.